This passage covers 5 T cell receptor beta chains from one sample sequenced in a study of read filtering for tumor transcriptome and immune sequencing. This library used around 400 ng RNA and molecular barcoded adaptors spanning alpha/delta and beta/gamma chains. MiXCR, run by TCRdb on the reads, gives a single entry per CDR3 protein. Of about 47,000 distinct CDR3 sequences in the sample, 9.5% to 15% were seen once. Sequencing was done on a sample of a population of CD138-negative cells sorted from bone marrow. Receptors originate from a donor at least 40 years old with multiple myeloma.

There are many counts of this clonotype. The chain is built from TRBV27 and TRBJ2-7; D is ambiguous. V was pared by 0 bases and J by 6 bases, with 12 bases between. This CDR3 is built from 14 residues. Germline V CDR1 and CDR2: MNHEY, SMNVEV (reference sequence). The CDR3 sequence: CASSLSQESREQYF. The CDR3 region has the DNA TGTGCCAGCAGTTTATCGCAGGAGTCCCGCGAGCAGTACTTC.

At least ten counts were recorded for this clonotype. V usage is TRBV30 and J usage is TRBJ2-6; D is tentatively TRBD1 or TRBD2 (5 bases each). CDR3 size: 15 residues. The ends were cut back, 2 bases at V and 3 bases at J, with 11 bases in the middle. The germline CDR1 and CDR2 sequences are GTSNPN and SVGIG (reference sequence). For the CDR3, the DNA is TGTGCCTGGAGTCGGGGCATATATGGGGCCAACGTCCTGACTTTC. Translating it yields CAWSRGIYGANVLTF.

This clonotype has at least ten counts. V and J are TRBV29-1 and TRBJ1-2, with TRBD1 matching over 9 bases. The V and J ends lost 7 bases and 4 bases, in that order; junction bases with no gene match: 7. The CDR3 spans 13 residues. CDR1 and CDR2 from the germline V gene are SQVTM and ANQGSEA. The CDR3 DNA is TGCAGCGCTGGGTACAGGGGGCTCTATGGCTACACCTTC. Encoded protein: CSAGYRGLYGYTF.

This clonotype came up many times. The chain carries TRBV7-9 and TRBJ2-6, with D hard to call. CDR1 and CDR2 from the germline V gene are SEHNR and FQNEAQ (reference sequence). The CDR3 covers 15 residues. V lost 1 base and J lost 0, with 4 bases in between. CDR3 protein: CASSLVYSGANVLTF. In nucleotides, the CDR3 is TGTGCCAGCAGCTTAGTATACTCTGGGGCCAACGTCCTGACTTTC.

This clonotype was seen repeatedly, ten times or more. V and J are TRBV18 and TRBJ2-7, with D perhaps matching TRBD1 (5 bases). The CDR3 has 18 amino acids. CDR1 and CDR2 from the germline V gene are KGHSH and LQKENI. The V end was cut by 2 bases, the J end by 2 bases, with 22 bases between. CDR3 coding DNA: TGTGCCAGCTCACCATTAGGACACAGCGCCACGATTACCTACGAGCAGTACTTC. This codes for CASSPLGHSATITYEQYF.